The T cell receptor beta chain under discussion was sequenced for a study of T cell responses to AZD1222 COVID-19 vaccine. General study results and limits: No repertoire was sampled before or during the peak T cell response, only after it.

The CDR3 has 14 residues. Trimming shortened V by 0 bases and J by 2 bases, and 10 bases separated the two germline ends. Germline CDR1 is SQVTM and CDR2 is ANQGSEA. Clones were read by immunoSEQ multiplex PCR, and TCRdb kept only the in-frame ones, dropping some. Of under 70,000 clones listed, about 89% are singletons. As to this clone: What it binds is unknown.

The chain is built from TRBV29-1 and TRBJ1-1, with no clear D. The sequenced sample was peripheral blood, obtained 28 days after the second AZD1222 dose. The origin of this receptor is an adult who received the AZD1222 COVID-19 vaccine. For the CDR3, the DNA is TGCAGCGTTGAAGATTTCCCAGGAAACACTGAAGCTTTCTTT. This codes for CSVEDFPGNTEAFF.